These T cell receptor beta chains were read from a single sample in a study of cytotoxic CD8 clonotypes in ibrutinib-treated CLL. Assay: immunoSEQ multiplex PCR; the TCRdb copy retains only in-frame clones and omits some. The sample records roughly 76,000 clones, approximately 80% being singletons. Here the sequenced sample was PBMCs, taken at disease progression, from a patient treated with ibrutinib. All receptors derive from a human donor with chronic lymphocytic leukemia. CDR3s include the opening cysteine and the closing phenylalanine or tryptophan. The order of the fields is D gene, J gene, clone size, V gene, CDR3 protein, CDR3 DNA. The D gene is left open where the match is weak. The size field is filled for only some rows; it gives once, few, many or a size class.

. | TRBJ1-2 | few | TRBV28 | CASVPKGPLRYGYTF | TGTGCCAGCGTTCCTAAGGGCCCCTTGAGGTATGGCTACACCTTC
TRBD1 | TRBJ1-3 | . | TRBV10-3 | CAISETPRTGLSGNTIYF | TGTGCCATCAGTGAGACACCCAGGACAGGGTTATCTGGAAACACCATATATTTT
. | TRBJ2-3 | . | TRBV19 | CASSMTSVNTDTQYF | TGTGCCAGTAGTATGACCTCGGTAAACACAGATACGCAGTATTTT
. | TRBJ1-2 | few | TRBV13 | CASSPGQTPNYGYTF | TGTGCCAGCAGTCCCGGCCAAACCCCTAACTATGGCTACACCTTC
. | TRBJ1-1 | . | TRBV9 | CASSDGTANTEAFF | TGTGCCAGCAGCGACGGGACGGCGAACACTGAAGCTTTCTTT
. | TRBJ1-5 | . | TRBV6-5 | CASRKDRSSNQPQHF | TGTGCCAGCAGAAAGGACAGAAGTAGCAATCAGCCCCAGCATTTT
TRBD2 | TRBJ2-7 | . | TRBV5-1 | CASSVGLAGIISYEQYF | TGCGCCAGCAGCGTAGGACTAGCGGGAATAATTTCCTACGAGCAGTACTTC
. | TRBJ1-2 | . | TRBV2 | CARQGSLVYGYTF | TGTGCCAGGCAGGGGTCCCTCGTCTATGGCTACACCTTC
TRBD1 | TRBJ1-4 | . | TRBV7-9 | CASSFTGEGGEKLFF | TGTGCCAGCAGCTTTACAGGGGAAGGGGGTGAAAAACTGTTTTTT
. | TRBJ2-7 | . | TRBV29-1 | CSVGGRVSYEQYF | TGCAGCGTTGGAGGACGCGTTTCCTACGAGCAGTACTTC
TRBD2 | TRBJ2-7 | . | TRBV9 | CASSVGGTAGENEQYF | TGTGCCAGCAGCGTAGGAGGAACAGCGGGAGAAAACGAGCAGTACTTC
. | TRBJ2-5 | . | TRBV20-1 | CSARRQETQYF | TGCAGCGCGCGACGGCAAGAGACCCAGTACTTC
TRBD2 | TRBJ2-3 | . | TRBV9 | CASSVKVLAGGNTQYF | TGTGCCAGCAGCGTAAAAGTCCTAGCGGGGGGAAATACGCAGTATTTT
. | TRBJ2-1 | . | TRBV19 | CASRRGSPSDEQFF | TGTGCCAGTAGGAGGGGCTCCCCCTCCGATGAGCAGTTCTTC
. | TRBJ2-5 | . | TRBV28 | CASTLWGYGETQYF | TGTGCCAGCACCCTCTGGGGGTACGGGGAGACCCAGTACTTC
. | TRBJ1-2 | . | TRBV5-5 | CASSLERVRYTF | TGTGCCAGCAGCTTGGAAAGGGTACGCTACACCTTC
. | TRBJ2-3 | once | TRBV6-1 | CASSERNTDTQYF | TGTGCCAGCAGCGAGCGGAACACAGATACGCAGTATTTT
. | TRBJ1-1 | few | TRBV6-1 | CASRGLENTEAFF | TGTGCCAGCAGGGGGTTAGAGAACACTGAAGCTTTCTTT
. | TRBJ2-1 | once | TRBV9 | CASNRDASSYNEQFF | TGTGCCAGCAATCGGGACGCAAGCTCCTACAATGAGCAGTTCTTC
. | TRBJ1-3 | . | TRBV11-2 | CASSLELGRNTIYF | TGTGCCAGCAGCTTAGAACTTGGTAGAAACACCATATATTTT
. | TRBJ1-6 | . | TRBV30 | CAWSAYNSPLHF | TGTGCCTGGAGCGCTTATAATTCACCCCTCCACTTT
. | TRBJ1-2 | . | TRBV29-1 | CSGVGGNGYTF | TGCAGCGGGGTCGGGGGAAATGGCTACACCTTC
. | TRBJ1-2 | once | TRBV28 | CASSLGRLRGYTF | TGTGCCAGCAGTTTAGGCCGTTTGAGGGGCTACACCTTC
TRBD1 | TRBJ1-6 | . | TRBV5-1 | CASSTRGTENSPLHF | TGCGCCAGCTCTACTAGGGGGACAGAGAATTCACCCCTCCACTTT
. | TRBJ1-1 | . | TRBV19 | CASSYMNTEAFF | TGTGCCAGTAGTTACATGAACACTGAAGCTTTCTTT
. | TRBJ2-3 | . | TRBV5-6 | CASSFLSASHLRSDTQYF | TGTGCCAGCAGCTTTCTATCGGCTAGCCATCTTCGGTCAGATACGCAGTATTTT
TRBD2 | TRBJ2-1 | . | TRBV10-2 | CASLRGSSYNEQFF | TGCGCCAGCCTGCGGGGGAGCTCCTACAATGAGCAGTTCTTC
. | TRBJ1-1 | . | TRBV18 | CASSPRWDEAFF | TGTGCCAGCTCACCTAGATGGGACGAAGCTTTCTTT
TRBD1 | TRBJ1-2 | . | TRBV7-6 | CASSLAPTPLGTGDGYTF | TGTGCCAGCAGCTTAGCCCCCACCCCTTTAGGGACAGGGGACGGCTACACCTTC
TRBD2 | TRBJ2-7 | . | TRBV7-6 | CASSPSGVSYEQYF | TGTGCCAGCAGCCCTAGCGGGGTCTCCTACGAGCAGTACTTC
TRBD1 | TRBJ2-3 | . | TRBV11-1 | CASSRTGDTQYF | TGTGCCAGCAGCAGGACAGGGGATACGCAGTATTTT
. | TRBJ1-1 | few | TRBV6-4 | CASSVSPNTEAFF | TGTGCCAGCAGTGTGTCCCCGAACACTGAAGCTTTCTTT
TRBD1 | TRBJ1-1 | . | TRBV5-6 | CASSFPGQMNTEAFF | TGTGCCAGCAGCTTTCCGGGACAGATGAACACTGAAGCTTTCTTT
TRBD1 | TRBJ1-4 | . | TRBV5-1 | CASSGTGNEKLFF | TGCGCCAGCAGCGGGACAGGGAATGAAAAACTGTTTTTT
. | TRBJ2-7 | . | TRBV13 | CASSFRVRDEQYF | TGTGCCAGCAGCTTCAGGGTAAGGGATGAGCAGTACTTC
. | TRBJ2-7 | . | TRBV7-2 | CASSSDSHSYEQYF | TGTGCCAGCAGCTCCGACTCTCATTCCTACGAGCAGTACTTC
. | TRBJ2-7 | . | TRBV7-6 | CASSLGRRSSEQYF | TGTGCCAGCAGCCTGGGACGGCGGTCTAGCGAGCAGTACTTC
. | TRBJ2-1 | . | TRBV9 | CASSVGGRGPYNEQFF | TGTGCCAGCAGCGTAGGGGGCCGGGGCCCGTACAATGAGCAGTTCTTC
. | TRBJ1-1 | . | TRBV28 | CASSFIPGILGERTEAFF | TGTGCCAGCAGTTTCATCCCCGGGATCCTGGGGGAGAGGACTGAAGCTTTCTTT
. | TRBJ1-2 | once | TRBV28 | CASTPPGQLGQANYGYTF | TGTGCCAGCACACCTCCAGGACAGTTGGGACAAGCTAACTATGGCTACACCTTC
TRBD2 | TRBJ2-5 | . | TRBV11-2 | CASSSTLSGGPYQETQYF | TGTGCCAGCAGCTCTACCCTTAGCGGGGGGCCGTACCAAGAGACCCAGTACTTC
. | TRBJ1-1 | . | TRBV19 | CASSIDLRGEAFF | TGTGCCAGTAGTATAGATTTGAGGGGTGAAGCTTTCTTT
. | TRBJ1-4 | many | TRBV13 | CASSAQAGEEKLFF | TGTGCCAGCAGCGCACAGGCAGGGGAGGAGAAACTGTTTTTT